The 23 T cell receptor beta chains given below trace back to one sample, sequenced in a study of blood T cell repertoires in COVID-19. Clones were sequenced by immunoSEQ multiplex PCR, and TCRdb holds only the in-frame ones, with some missing. Here the sample spans 50,000 to 70,000 clones, more than 65% being singletons. Specimen: peripheral blood. These receptors all come from a man older than 75 with COVID-19, enrolled during active disease.

The chain recombines TRBV9 with TRBJ1-3; possibly TRBD1 for D (5 bases). Germline CDR1 reads SGDLS; CDR2 reads YYNGEE. CDR3 size: 15 residues. Deletions cut 0 bases from V and 1 base from J, with 8 bases between. CDR3 loop: CASSVEQGSGNTIYF. CDR3 bases: TGTGCCAGCAGCGTAGAGCAGGGATCTGGAAACACCATATATTTT.

The CDR3 spells CASSLGLAGFTGELFF. The CDR3 nucleotides are TGCGCCAGCAGCTTGGGGCTAGCGGGATTCACCGGGGAGCTGTTTTTT. The chain uses TRBV5-1 and TRBJ2-2; TRBD2 aligns across 9 bases. Trimming at V came to 0 bases and at J to 4 bases, leaving 4 bases not matched to a gene. Germline CDR1 is SGHRS and CDR2 is YFSETQ. The CDR3 contains 16 residues.

This sequence joins TRBV19 and TRBJ2-5; 8 bases are a match to TRBD2. Germline V CDR1 and CDR2: LNHDA, SQIVND (reference sequence). J was trimmed by 2 bases and V by 5 bases; bases with no gene match: 13. The CDR3 extends over 17 amino acids. CDR3 sequence reads: CASSSRHLAGLQETQYF. DNA of the CDR3: TGTGCCAGTAGTTCTCGACATTTAGCGGGGCTTCAAGAGACCCAGTACTTC.

The rearrangement joins TRBV29-1 to TRBJ1-2, with 8 bases that match TRBD1. This CDR3 is built from 12 residues. CDR1 is SQVTM, CDR2 ANQGSEA, per germline. J was trimmed by 4 bases and V by 2 bases; bases with no gene match: 0. CDR3 sequence: CSVETGGYGYTF. CDR3 in DNA: TGCAGCGTTGAAACAGGGGGCTATGGCTACACCTTC. The complete variable domain, with remaining parts taken from reference TRBV29-1 and TRBJ1-2, reads SAVISQKPSRDICQRGTSLTIQCQVDSQVTMMFWYRQQPGQSLTLIATANQGSEATYESGFVIDKFPISRPNLTFSTLTVSNMSPEDSSIYLCSVETGGYGYTFGSGTRLTVV.

This chain links TRBV5-6 with TRBJ2-5; 8 bases are shared with TRBD2. This CDR3 is 14 amino acids long. Trimming cost V 3 bases and J 5 bases; bases outside gene matches: 6. CDR1 and CDR2 (germline): SGHDT, YYEEEE. The CDR3 region has the DNA TGTGCCAGCAGCTCTCCGGGACTAGGTGAGACCCAGTACTTC. Translation gives CASSSPGLGETQYF. Complete variable domain (other parts from reference TRBV5-6 and TRBJ2-5): DAGVTQSPTHLIKTRGQQVTLRCSPKSGHDTVSWYQQALGQGPQFIFQYYEEEERQRGNFPDRFSGHQFPNYSSELNVNALLLGDSALYLCASSSPGLGETQYFGPGTRLLVL.

The chain joins TRBV27 to TRBJ2-2, with 7 bases fitting TRBD1. CDR1 is MNHEY and CDR2 is SMNVEV in the germline V gene (reference sequence). V shed 4 bases, J shed 4 bases, and the junction held 3 bases outside the gene matches. The CDR3 spans 14 residues. The CDR3 here is CASSYHRGTGELFF. In DNA form, the CDR3 reads TGTGCCAGCAGTTATCACAGGGGCACCGGGGAGCTGTTTTTT.

The chain carries TRBV4-1 and TRBJ2-3; 8 bases are a match to TRBD1. This CDR3 has 18 residues. Germline lookup yields CDR1 MGHRA and CDR2 YSYEKL. The junction had 14 bases not matched to a gene; V was cut back by 0 bases and J by 6 bases. CDR3 residues: CASSQEGDRGSLRDTQYF. CDR3 sequence (DNA): TGCGCCAGCAGCCAAGAGGGCGACAGGGGAAGTTTGAGGGATACGCAGTATTTT.

The chain has TRBV11-2 and TRBJ1-2; D is ambiguous. This CDR3 contains 15 residues. The germline V gene has CDR1 SGHAT and CDR2 FQNNGV. V lost 4 bases and J 4 bases, leaving 16 bases between the germline ends. The CDR3 protein is CASSSPIQRVYGYTF. DNA for the CDR3: TGTGCCAGCAGCTCGCCGATCCAGCGAGTCTATGGCTACACCTTC.

The V and J genes are TRBV3-1 (or the pseudogene TRBV3-2) and TRBJ1-2, with D perhaps matching TRBD1 (6 bases). Germline CDR1 and CDR2: LGHDT and YNNKEL (reference sequence). V was shortened by 2 bases and J by 0 bases, with 22 bases between the two germline ends. CDR3 length: 19 residues. CDR3 region: CASSQHLKYRDNTNYGYTF. CDR3 nucleotides: TGTGCCAGCAGCCAACATCTAAAATACCGGGACAACACTAACTATGGCTACACCTTC.

This chain links TRBV19 with TRBJ2-1; perhaps TRBD2 as D (6 bases). Trimming took 10 bases from V and 8 from J, leaving 24 bases between them. The CDR3 is 15 amino acids. The germline gives CDR1 LNHDA, CDR2 SQIVND (reference sequence). The CDR3 reads CATSSARVTRDEQFF. The CDR3 DNA is TGTGCCACCTCCTCCGCGCGGGTGACTAGGGATGAGCAGTTCTTC.

The chain is built from TRBV28 and TRBJ2-7; TRBD1 agrees at 9 bases. CDR1 MDHEN and CDR2 SYDVKM come from the germline V gene. This CDR3 has 15 amino acids. Germline trimming cut 6 bases from V and 5 bases from J; bases unmatched to any gene: 11. The CDR3 loop reads CASSSTGQGSDEQYF. The CDR3 region has the DNA TGTGCCAGCAGCAGCACGGGACAGGGTTCCGACGAGCAGTACTTC.

The chain couples TRBV19 to TRBJ1-1, with 8 positions matching TRBD1. The CDR3 spans 14 residues. The germline V gene has CDR1 LNHDA and CDR2 SQIVND (reference sequence). The trim removed 7 bases at V and 5 bases at J, leaving 9 bases unmatched. CDR3 region: CASIVDRGRTEAFF. The CDR3, as DNA: TGTGCCAGTATCGTAGACAGGGGAAGGACTGAAGCTTTCTTT.

The rearrangement uses TRBV7-2 and TRBJ2-5, with D perhaps matching TRBD2 (7 bases). V was pared by 0 bases and J by 2 bases, with 13 bases between. Germline V gene lookup returns CDR1 SGHTA and CDR2 FQGNSA. This CDR3 contains 16 residues. The DNA for the CDR3 is TGTGCCAGCAGCTTAGCAGTAGGGAGGGGGCAAGAGACCCAGTACTTC. It is translated as CASSLAVGRGQETQYF.

This chain connects TRBV7-2 to TRBJ1-5; no reliable D call. Germline CDR1 and CDR2: SGHTA and FQGNSA. This CDR3 region has 15 residues. Trimming took off 2 bases at V and 1 base at J, with 9 bases between the two ends. The CDR3 nucleotides are TGTGCCAGCAGCTTAAGCGGCCAGAGCAATCAGCCCCAGCATTTT. It yields the protein CASSLSGQSNQPQHF.

The chain recombines TRBV10-3 with TRBJ1-6, with 9 bases fitting TRBD1. The V and J ends lost 11 bases and 5 bases, in that order; junction bases with no gene match: 7. Germline V gives CDR1 ENHRY, CDR2 SYGVKD. This CDR3 has 14 amino acids. The CDR3 protein is CASAGDRDNSPLHF. DNA of the CDR3: TGTGCCTCTGCGGGGGACAGGGATAATTCACCCCTCCACTTT.

The rearrangement joins TRBV7-9 to TRBJ2-1; 11 positions match TRBD2. The CDR3 is 15 amino acids. V lost 2 bases to trimming and J lost 8 bases; unmatched junction nucleotides: 5. CDR1 and CDR2 from the germline V gene are SEHNR and FQNEAQ (reference sequence). The CDR3 region is CASSLRLAGSYEQFF. CDR3 bases: TGTGCCAGCAGCTTAAGACTAGCGGGAAGCTATGAGCAGTTCTTC.

V gene TRBV12-3 or TRBV12-4 combines with J gene TRBJ2-5; unclear D gene. The CDR3 has 11 amino acids. V lost 7 bases and J 5 bases, leaving 8 bases between the germline ends. The CDR3 spells CASTKRETQYF. In DNA form, the CDR3 reads TGTGCCAGCACCAAACGGGAGACCCAGTACTTC.

This chain links TRBV6-2 or TRBV6-3 with TRBJ2-7; 12 bases fit TRBD2. Germline CDR1 is MNHEY and CDR2 is SVGEGT. The CDR3 spans 14 residues. Trimming removed 2 bases from V and 12 bases from J; junction bases left unmatched: 8. The CDR3 loop is CASSYGLAGPLRYV. Written as DNA, the CDR3 is TGTGCCAGCAGTTACGGACTAGCGGGGCCCCTACGGTACGTC.

This rearrangement joins TRBV9 to TRBJ1-6; TRBD1 agrees at 7 bases. Germline V gene sequence: CDR1 SGDLS, CDR2 YYNGEE. V gave up 3 bases and J gave up 7 bases; unmatched junction bases: 7. This CDR3 has 15 amino acids. The CDR3 nucleotides read TGTGCCAGCAGCGCTGGGGGGACAGAGAATTCACCCCTCCACTTT. Its protein product is CASSAGGTENSPLHF.

The CDR3 region has the DNA TGTGCCAGCAGACAGCCCGGCTATGGCTACACCTTC. Residues: CASRQPGYGYTF. The rearrangement links TRBV3-1 (or the pseudogene TRBV3-2) to TRBJ1-2; D unresolved. There are 12 residues in the CDR3. Trimming pared 6 bases from V and 4 bases from J, leaving 9 bases between. In germline, CDR1 is LGHDT, CDR2 YNNKEL (reference sequence).

The rearrangement joins TRBV19 to TRBJ1-1; 9 bases agree with TRBD1. With V trimmed by 8 bases and J by 6 bases, 10 bases remained unmatched. CDR1 LNHDA and CDR2 SQIVND come from the germline V gene (reference sequence). CDR3 length: 14 amino acids. As DNA, the CDR3 is TGTGCCAGTCACATCACAGGGGGCGGTTCTGAAGCTTTCTTT. Its translation is CASHITGGGSEAFF.

The V and J genes are TRBV5-4 and TRBJ2-1; 8 nucleotides agree with TRBD2. Germline values: CDR1 SGHNT, CDR2 YYREEE (reference sequence). The CDR3 spans 15 residues. J gave up 3 bases and V 4 bases, and 6 bases lay outside the gene matches. CDR3 in DNA: TGTGCCAGCAGCCCAGCCGGGGGGGGCTACAATGAGCAGTTCTTC. Protein sequence: CASSPAGGGYNEQFF.

DNA of the CDR3: TGCGCCAACGATTTTGACAGGGGGCTCCGTGAGACCCAGTACTTC. Translation: CANDFDRGLRETQYF. The rearrangement uses TRBV4-3 and TRBJ2-5, with 10 positions matching TRBD1. Germline assignment: CDR1 LGHNA and CDR2 YSLEER. Trimming cost V 10 bases and J 5 bases; bases outside gene matches: 13. The CDR3 is 15 residues long.